The 28 T cell receptor beta chains below all came from one sample that was sequenced in a study of T cells in Graves' hyperthyroidism and ophthalmopathy. It was RNA transcripts that yielded the amplified TCR beta CDR3 regions. First-round RT-PCR of the TCR CDR3 relied on the HTBI primer set. TCRdb independently ran MiXCR on the multiplex PCR reads; one entry per CDR3 protein. The sample contains 300,000 to 400,000 distinct CDR3 sequences, roughly 13% of which appear only once. Specimen: blood. The source of these receptors is a woman aged 18 to 35 with Graves' hyperthyroidism.

Ten or more counts support this clonotype. The rearrangement uses TRBV28 and TRBJ2-6; 8 bases line up with TRBD1. The CDR3 has 18 amino acids. V trimming: 2 bases; J trimming: 2 bases; junction bases outside the gene matches: 8. Germline V gene sequence: CDR1 MDHEN, CDR2 SYDVKM. CDR3 amino acids: CASSLAWDRLPGANVLTF. For the CDR3, the DNA is TGTGCCAGCAGTTTAGCTTGGGACAGGCTCCCTGGGGCCAACGTCCTGACTTTC.

This clonotype came up many times. This chain joins TRBV10-3 and TRBJ2-5, with D maybe TRBD1 (7 bases). The germline V gene encodes CDR1 ENHRY and CDR2 SYGVKD. Trimming took off 5 bases at V and 4 bases at J, with 23 bases between the two ends. This CDR3 contains 17 residues. The CDR3 region is CAISLLLAGGRGETQYF. For the CDR3, the DNA is TGTGCCATCAGTCTTCTTTTAGCAGGGGGGCGAGGAGAGACCCAGTACTTC.

This clonotype was seen many times. The chain is built from TRBV6-1 and TRBJ2-7; 7 bases align to TRBD1. CDR3 length: 14 amino acids. Germline-derived CDR1 and CDR2 are MNHNS and SASEGT. Losses at the gene ends were 7 bases for V and 3 bases for J; bases not matched to a gene: 9. This CDR3 reads CASTRQGVGYEQYF. DNA for the CDR3: TGTGCCAGCACGAGACAGGGAGTTGGCTACGAGCAGTACTTC.

This clonotype has a count of ten or more. This rearrangement joins TRBV7-9 to TRBJ1-4; TRBD1 might be the D (6 bases). This CDR3 spans 14 amino acids. V gave up 6 bases and J gave up 3 bases, with 11 bases separating them. The germline gives CDR1 SEHNR, CDR2 FQNEAQ (reference sequence). CDR3 protein: CASSPRGANEKLFF. For the CDR3, the DNA is TGTGCCAGCAGTCCGAGGGGGGCTAATGAAAAACTGTTTTTT.

This clonotype has only a few counts. The chain combines TRBV18 with TRBJ2-3, with D unresolved. The CDR3 is 13 residues long. Trimming stripped 1 base from V and 3 bases from J, with 5 bases between. Germline V lookup: CDR1 KGHSH, CDR2 LQKENI. The chain's CDR3 is CASSPRLTDTQYF. The CDR3 bases are TGTGCCAGCTCACCACGTCTAACAGATACGCAGTATTTT.

This clonotype occurred many times. The J gene is TRBJ2-3, the V gene TRBV5-6; D unclear. The CDR3 loop spans 16 amino acids. Germline V gene data show CDR1 as SGHDT and CDR2 as YYEEEE. V lost 0 bases and J lost 2, with 13 bases in between. This chain's CDR3 is CASSLETRRYTDTQYF. The CDR3 DNA is TGTGCCAGCAGCTTGGAAACCAGGCGTTACACAGATACGCAGTATTTT. The whole variable domain, filled in from reference TRBV5-6 and TRBJ2-3, reads DAGVTQSPTHLIKTRGQQVTLRCSPKSGHDTVSWYQQALGQGPQFIFQYYEEEERQRGNFPDRFSGHQFPNYSSELNVNALLLGDSALYLCASSLETRRYTDTQYFGPGTRLTVL.

The gene calls are TRBV4-1 and TRBJ1-1; D not resolved. Trimming shortened V by 0 bases and J by 0 bases, and 5 bases separated the two germline ends. CDR1 is MGHRA, CDR2 YSYEKL, per germline. This CDR3 spans 14 amino acids. The chain's CDR3 is CASSQENMNTEAFF. CDR3 sequence (DNA): TGCGCCAGCAGCCAAGAGAACATGAACACTGAAGCTTTCTTT.

This clonotype showed up just a few times. This chain connects TRBV7-2 to TRBJ1-3; no firm D call. Between the trimmed V and J ends, which lost 7 bases and 4 bases, there was a span of 14 bases. The length of the CDR3 is 14 residues. Germline CDR1 reads SGHTA; CDR2 reads FQGNSA. CDR3 nucleotides: TGTGCCAGCATCGCCAACCCCGGGGGAAACACCATATATTTT. This sequence encodes CASIANPGGNTIYF.

A single count supports this clonotype. This chain uses TRBV19 with TRBJ2-1; 9 positions agree with TRBD2. The CDR3 runs to 14 residues. CDR1 is LNHDA and CDR2 is SQIVND in the germline V gene (reference sequence). Unmatched junction bases numbered 4, after V lost 4 bases and J lost 6 bases. The CDR3 spells CASSSGGASNEQFF. The CDR3 DNA follows: TGTGCCAGTAGTAGCGGGGGGGCTTCCAATGAGCAGTTCTTC.

V and J are TRBV14 and TRBJ2-1, with 9 nucleotides matching TRBD2. The CDR3 runs 16 residues. After removal of 1 base from V and 8 bases from J, the junction contained 9 bases not matched to a gene. CDR1 is SGHDN and CDR2 is FVKESK in the germline V gene. The CDR3 reads CASSQGIAGAIDEQFF. The CDR3 DNA reads TGTGCCAGCAGCCAAGGAATAGCGGGAGCCATCGATGAGCAGTTCTTC.

The V gene is TRBV28, the J gene TRBJ2-4, with D unclear. This CDR3 has 13 amino acids. Germline lookup yields CDR1 MDHEN and CDR2 SYDVKM. Trimming left V 8 bases short and J 0 bases short, with 8 bases between. CDR3 amino acids: CASLEIAKNIQYF. The DNA for the CDR3 is TGTGCCAGCCTCGAAATAGCCAAAAACATTCAGTACTTC.

The chain couples TRBV30 to TRBJ2-4; TRBD2 might be the D (6 bases). V was trimmed by 3 bases and J by 0 bases, leaving 15 bases between them. CDR3 size: 16 residues. Germline V lookup: CDR1 GTSNPN, CDR2 SVGIG (reference sequence). The CDR3 loop reads CAWSGGRSKAKNIQYF. The DNA of the CDR3 is TGTGCCTGGAGCGGGGGACGGTCGAAAGCCAAAAACATTCAGTACTTC.

The table lists this clonotype with a count of one. The gene calls are TRBV9 and TRBJ1-6; TRBD1 agrees at 10 bases. J lost 6 bases, V lost 2 bases, and 5 bases had no gene match. The CDR3 loop spans 16 amino acids. From germline, CDR1 is SGDLS and CDR2 YYNGEE. CDR3 sequence reads: CASSVGTGATNSPLHF. The CDR3 DNA sequence: TGTGCCAGCAGCGTTGGGACAGGGGCTACTAATTCACCCCTCCACTTT.

The chain recombines TRBV19 with TRBJ2-2, with D perhaps matching TRBD1 (6 bases). V was shortened by 4 bases and J by 0 bases, with 9 bases between the two germline ends. Germline CDR1 reads LNHDA; CDR2 reads SQIVND (reference sequence). The CDR3 sequence is 15 residues long. The CDR3 region is CASSRGTTNTGELFF. Written as DNA, the CDR3 is TGTGCCAGTAGTAGGGGGACAACGAACACCGGGGAGCTGTTTTTT.

This clonotype was detected many times. The rearrangement links TRBV28 to TRBJ1-5; the D is unclear. This CDR3 comprises 15 residues. V lost 6 bases and J 3 bases, leaving 15 bases between the germline ends. The germline CDR1 and CDR2 sequences are MDHEN and SYDVKM. The CDR3 here is CASSYTTRDNQPQHF. CDR3 nucleotide sequence: TGTGCCAGCAGCTATACGACGAGGGACAATCAGCCCCAGCATTTT. The full variable domain, its missing parts supplied by reference TRBV28 and TRBJ1-5, is DVKVTQSSRYLVKRTGEKVFLECVQDMDHENMFWYRQDPGLGLRLIYFSYDVKMKEKGDIPEGYSVSREKKERFSLILESASTNQTSMYLCASSYTTRDNQPQHFGDGTRLSIL.

With regard to this clonotype: At one end, the junction sequence differs from germline, possibly due to a read error. The chain employs TRBV7-7 and TRBJ2-7; D is possibly TRBD1 (6 bases). Germline V gene sequence: CDR1 SSHAT, CDR2 FNYEAQ (reference sequence). The CDR3 is made up of 13 amino acids. CDR3 DNA sequence: TGTGCTAGCAGTAAGCAGGGGTTCGACGAGCAGTACTTC. Protein sequence: CASSKQGFDEQYF.

Remarks on this clonotype: This may come from a read error, since a much larger clone is one base off. The V call is TRBV6-2 or TRBV6-3, the J call TRBJ2-7; D is unresolved. Gene TRBJ2-1 matches the end of the DNA better, so the J call may be wrong. The CDR3 is made up of 12 amino acids. The germline CDR1 and CDR2 sequences are MNHEY and SVGEGT. The CDR3 DNA reads as TGTGCCAGCTCCAGGTTTGCCTACGAGCAGTTCTTC. This gives the protein CASSRFAYEQFF.

As for this clonotype: A read error may be the cause here, since a much bigger clone is one base away. V and J are TRBV20-1 and TRBJ2-7, with D tentatively TRBD2 (5 bases). V lost 6 bases, J lost 2 bases, and 11 bases lay in between. Germline V lookup: CDR1 DFQATT, CDR2 SNEGSKA (reference sequence). CDR3 size: 12 residues. For the CDR3, the DNA is TGCAGTGCGGCGAGGGTTACCTACGAGCAGTACTTC. This translates into CSAARVTYEQYF.

There are many counts of this clonotype. This chain links TRBV2 with TRBJ2-3; TRBD1 is a possible D gene (5 bases). Germline-derived CDR1 and CDR2 are SNHLY and FYNNEI. This CDR3 has 14 amino acids. V lost 7 bases to trimming and J lost 4 bases, with 15 bases between them. The DNA of the CDR3 is TGTGCCAGCACCGGGCCTCAAGGGGCAGATACGCAGTATTTT. Translated, it gives CASTGPQGADTQYF.

This clonotype came up many times. The V call is TRBV20-1, the J call TRBJ2-7, with 7 bases lining up with TRBD1. The CDR3 has 14 amino acids. Germline V CDR1 and CDR2: DFQATT, SNEGSKA (reference sequence). The V and J ends lost 6 bases and 7 bases, in that order; junction bases with no gene match: 15. This CDR3 is CSAHRTGGLGEQYF. In nucleotides, the CDR3 is TGCAGTGCCCACAGGACAGGCGGCTTGGGAGAGCAGTACTTC.

This clonotype was detected many times. The rearrangement joins TRBV20-1 to TRBJ2-5; TRBD2 agrees at 13 bases. Germline V CDR1 and CDR2: DFQATT, SNEGSKA (reference sequence). V was pared by 7 bases and J by 5 bases, with 10 bases of the junction left unmatched. The CDR3 totals 15 residues. The chain's CDR3 is CSGGLAGANRETQYF. The CDR3 DNA is TGCAGTGGAGGACTAGCGGGAGCCAATAGGGAGACCCAGTACTTC.

This clonotype turned up a few times. This chain uses TRBV9 with TRBJ2-7; 8 bases align to TRBD1. CDR3 size: 16 residues. V trimming: 4 bases; J trimming: 3 bases; junction bases outside the gene matches: 12. Germline V lookup: CDR1 SGDLS, CDR2 YYNGEE. The CDR3 nucleotides are TGTGCCAGCAGCCCAGACGGGACAGGACCTTTCTACGAGCAGTACTTC. This translates into CASSPDGTGPFYEQYF.

In this sample, this clonotype turned up many times. The genes are TRBV29-1 and TRBJ2-7; D gene unclear. The V end was cut by 2 bases, the J end by 2 bases, with 4 bases between. The germline gives CDR1 SQVTM, CDR2 ANQGSEA. The CDR3 consists of 11 residues. In nucleotides, the CDR3 is TGCAGCGTTGAACAGACCTACGAGCAGTACTTC. It encodes CSVEQTYEQYF.

At least ten counts were recorded for this clonotype. The rearrangement links TRBV6-1 to TRBJ2-7; tentative D call: TRBD1 (5 bases). This CDR3 has 15 amino acids. Trimming stripped 1 base from V and 4 bases from J, with 14 bases between. Germline lookup yields CDR1 MNHNS and CDR2 SASEGT. The DNA for the CDR3 is TGTGCCAGCAGTGAAGAGGGGCAGAGCCCTTACGAGCAGTACTTC. Protein product: CASSEEGQSPYEQYF.

The table lists this clonotype with many counts. DNA for the CDR3: TGTGCCAGCAGCCCTGCCTCCGGGACTGGGTTCTACAATGAGCAGTTCTTC. This codes for CASSPASGTGFYNEQFF. V is TRBV11-2 and J is TRBJ2-1; TRBD2 is a possible D gene (6 bases). Trimming pared 5 bases from V and 3 bases from J, leaving 20 bases between. Germline assignment: CDR1 SGHAT and CDR2 FQNNGV. The CDR3 extends over 17 amino acids.

This clonotype was seen ten or more times. This rearrangement joins TRBV27 to TRBJ1-5, with D hard to call. V was pared by 2 bases and J by 1 base, with 9 bases between. The CDR3 length is 15 residues. In germline, CDR1 is MNHEY, CDR2 SMNVEV (reference sequence). The DNA for the CDR3 is TGTGCCAGCAGTTTAAGGTCATCCAGCAATCAGCCCCAGCATTTT. Translating it yields CASSLRSSSNQPQHF.

This clonotype was seen at least ten times. This chain links TRBV28 with TRBJ2-4, with 9 bases identical to TRBD2. CDR1 is MDHEN and CDR2 is SYDVKM in the germline V gene. This CDR3 comprises 16 residues. With 6 bases clipped from V and 0 bases from J, the junction kept 6 bases outside the gene matches. CDR3 coding DNA: TGTGCCAGCAGCCCAGAGCGGGAGGTAGCCAAAAACATTCAGTACTTC. Protein sequence: CASSPEREVAKNIQYF. The full variable domain, in which reference TRBV28 and TRBJ2-4 provide the parts outside the CDR3, is DVKVTQSSRYLVKRTGEKVFLECVQDMDHENMFWYRQDPGLGLRLIYFSYDVKMKEKGDIPEGYSVSREKKERFSLILESASTNQTSMYLCASSPEREVAKNIQYFGAGTRLSVL.

This clonotype appeared many times. This rearrangement joins TRBV3-1 to TRBJ2-7; D is undetermined. V was pared by 1 base and J by 2 bases, with 0 bases between. Germline loops: CDR1 LGHDT, CDR2 YNNKEL (reference sequence). The CDR3 spans 11 residues. Here the CDR3 DNA reads TGTGCCAGCAGCCAAGCCTACGAGCAGTACTTC. This sequence encodes CASSQAYEQYF.